A selection of T cell receptor beta chains follows, all from one sample in a study of cytomegalovirus exposure and HLA in healthy donors. Here immunoSEQ multiplex PCR was the method, and the copy in TCRdb shows in-frame clones only, minus some. The table for this sample gives over 200,000 clones. Sequenced sample: PBMCs. These receptors were taken from a woman between 25 and 40 years old in good health and CMV-seropositive. Each CDR3 is given with its conserved first and last residue. D genes are given only for firm matches.

TRBV19	TRBD1	TRBJ1-1	CASSILEGAAFF	TGTGCCAGTAGTATTTTGGAGGGGGCCGCTTTCTTT
TRBV28	TRBD2	TRBJ2-7	CASSFGPHRLAGVHEQYF	TGTGCCAGCAGTTTTGGGCCCCATCGGCTAGCGGGAGTACACGAGCAGTACTTC
TRBV5-4	TRBD1	TRBJ1-2	CASSFLGTGEPNYGYTF	TGTGCCAGCAGCTTTCTCGGGACAGGAGAACCTAACTATGGCTACACCTTC
TRBV6-1	.	TRBJ1-6	CASSELRSSYNSPLHF	TGTGCCAGCAGTGAATTGAGGAGCTCCTATAATTCACCCCTCCACTTT
TRBV28	TRBD1	TRBJ1-5	CASSYGQVSNQPQHF	TGTGCCAGCAGCTACGGACAGGTTAGCAATCAGCCCCAGCATTTT
TRBV6-5	.	TRBJ2-3	CASSYSFAPSTDTQYF	TGTGCCAGCAGTTACTCGTTTGCGCCTAGCACAGATACGCAGTATTTT
TRBV7-2	TRBD2	TRBJ2-3	CASSLYRGRDTQYF	TGTGCCAGCAGCTTATATCGCGGGAGGGATACGCAGTATTTT
TRBV18	.	TRBJ1-3	CASSTGRTGNTIYF	TGTGCCAGCTCAACAGGGCGAACTGGAAACACCATATATTTT
TRBV28	.	TRBJ2-6	CASSFDYRAHNFMTF	TGTGCCAGCAGTTTTGACTACAGGGCCCATAATTTTATGACTTTC
TRBV27	TRBD2	TRBJ2-7	CASSLREGSYEQYF	TGTGCCAGCAGTTTACGGGAGGGCTCCTACGAGCAGTACTTC
TRBV5-6	TRBD2	TRBJ2-1	CASSWAPGLAGGDEQFF	TGTGCCAGCAGCTGGGCCCCGGGGCTAGCGGGGGGGGATGAGCAGTTCTTC
TRBV4-1	.	TRBJ1-2	CASSQEMTGVPGYTF	TGCGCCAGCAGCCAAGAAATGACAGGCGTGCCTGGCTACACCTTC
TRBV7-2	.	TRBJ1-2	CASSRDRWGHGYTF	TGTGCCAGCAGCCGAGACAGGTGGGGGCATGGCTACACCTTC
TRBV30	.	TRBJ1-1	CAWRSRREAFF	TGTGCCTGGAGATCGCGGCGGGAAGCTTTCTTT
TRBV7-7	TRBD2	TRBJ2-7	CASSAGLAGDEEQYF	TGTGCCAGCAGCGCGGGACTAGCGGGAGATGAAGAGCAGTACTTC
TRBV7-6	TRBD2	TRBJ2-3	CASSSYPRGGGITDTQYF	TGTGCCAGCAGCTCGTACCCTAGGGGCGGGGGGATCACAGATACGCAGTATTTT
TRBV9	.	TRBJ2-1	CASSVGENNEQFF	TGTGCCAGCAGCGTCGGTGAGAATAATGAGCAGTTCTTC
TRBV5-1	.	TRBJ2-6	CASIPGRPDQRRSGANVLTF	TGCGCCAGCATTCCCGGTCGGCCAGATCAAAGGAGATCTGGGGCCAACGTCCTGACTTTC
TRBV19	.	TRBJ2-3	CASSIGTGRVDTQYF	TGTGCCAGTAGTATCGGAACAGGGAGGGTAGATACGCAGTATTTT
TRBV7-9	TRBD2	TRBJ2-7	CASSPSGGSYEQYF	TGTGCCAGCAGCCCTAGCGGGGGAAGCTACGAGCAGTACTTC
TRBV11-2	.	TRBJ1-2	CASTPEWGGRGYTF	TGTGCCAGCACTCCAGAATGGGGAGGCCGAGGCTACACCTTC
TRBV20-1	.	TRBJ1-2	CSARGGYGYTF	TGCAGTGCTAGGGGGGGCTATGGCTACACCTTC
TRBV5-1	TRBD1	TRBJ1-2	CASRTSTGGTLYGYTF	TGCGCCAGCAGGACTTCGACAGGGGGAACTTTATATGGCTACACCTTC
TRBV19	.	TRBJ1-1	CASRSWRVNTEAFF	TGTGCCAGTAGAAGTTGGCGGGTGAACACTGAAGCTTTCTTT
TRBV18	.	TRBJ2-5	CASSPQQETQYF	TGTGCCAGCTCACCCCAACAAGAGACCCAGTACTTC
TRBV9	TRBD1	TRBJ2-6	CASSVGTGGSGANVLTF	TGTGCCAGCAGCGTCGGGACAGGGGGCTCCGGGGCCAACGTCCTGACTTTC
TRBV7-8	.	TRBJ2-5	CASSLAREETQYF	TGTGCCAGCAGCTTAGCTAGGGAGGAGACCCAGTACTTC
TRBV6-5	.	TRBJ2-1	CASSDSTKGQFF	TGTGCCAGCAGCGACAGCACAAAAGGCCAGTTCTTC
TRBV10-3	.	TRBJ2-5	CAISEIRGPQETQYF	TGTGCCATCAGTGAAATCAGAGGGCCTCAAGAGACCCAGTACTTC
TRBV10-1	.	TRBJ1-5	CASSRGGQNQPQHF	TGCGCCTCATCGAGGGGCGGACAGAATCAGCCCCAGCATTTT
TRBV4-3	TRBD2	TRBJ2-1	CASSQPSGGRNEQFF	TGCGCCAGCAGCCAACCTAGCGGGGGACGCAATGAGCAGTTCTTC
TRBV5-6	.	TRBJ2-7	CASSRQYEQYF	TGTGCCAGCAGCCGACAGTACGAGCAGTACTTC